This T cell receptor (beta chain) appears in the sequencing data of a study of control samples from healthy donors and cancer patients. Only in-frame clones appear in the TCRdb table, and some are missing; sequencing was by immunoSEQ multiplex PCR. Seen here are around 97,000 clones, 75% to 90% observed once, and the top ten hold under 20%. This CDR3 has 12 amino acids. Germline V gene sequence: CDR1 SEHNR, CDR2 FQNEAQ (reference sequence). V was trimmed by 1 base and J by 4 bases, leaving 4 bases between them. The chain carries TRBV7-9 and TRBJ1-2; no firm D call. Sequenced input: PBMCs. This TCR was recovered from a man aged 55-75 years with lung cancer. The CDR3 sequence is CASSLGSYGYTF. The DNA for the CDR3 is TGTGCCAGCAGCTTAGGGAGCTATGGCTACACCTTC.